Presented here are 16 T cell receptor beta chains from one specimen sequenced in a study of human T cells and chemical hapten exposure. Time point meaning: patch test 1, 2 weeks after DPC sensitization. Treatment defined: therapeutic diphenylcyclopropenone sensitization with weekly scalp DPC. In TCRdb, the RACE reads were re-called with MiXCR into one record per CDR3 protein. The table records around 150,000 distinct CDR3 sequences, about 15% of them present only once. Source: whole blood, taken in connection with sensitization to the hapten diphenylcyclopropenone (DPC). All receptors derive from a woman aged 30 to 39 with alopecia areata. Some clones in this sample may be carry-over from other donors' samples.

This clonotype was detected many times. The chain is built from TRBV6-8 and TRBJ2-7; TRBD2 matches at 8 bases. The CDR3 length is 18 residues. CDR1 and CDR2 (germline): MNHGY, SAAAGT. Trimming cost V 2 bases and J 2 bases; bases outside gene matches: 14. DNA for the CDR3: TGTGCCAGCAGTTACCACATACCGGCTAGCGGGTGGACCTACGAGCAGTACTTC. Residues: CASSYHIPASGWTYEQYF.

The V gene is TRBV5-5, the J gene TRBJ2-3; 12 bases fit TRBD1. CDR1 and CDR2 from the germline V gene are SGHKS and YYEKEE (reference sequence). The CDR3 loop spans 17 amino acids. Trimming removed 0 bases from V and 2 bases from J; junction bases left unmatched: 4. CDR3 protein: CASSLARDRGPTDTQYF. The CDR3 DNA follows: TGTGCCAGCAGCTTGGCCCGGGACAGGGGGCCCACAGATACGCAGTATTTT.

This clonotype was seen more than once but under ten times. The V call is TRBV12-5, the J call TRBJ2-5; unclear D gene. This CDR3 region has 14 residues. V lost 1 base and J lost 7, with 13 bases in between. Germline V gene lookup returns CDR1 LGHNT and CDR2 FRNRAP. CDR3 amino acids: CASGLAPPSTTQYF. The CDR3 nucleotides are TGTGCTAGTGGTTTGGCACCTCCCTCGACGACCCAGTACTTC.

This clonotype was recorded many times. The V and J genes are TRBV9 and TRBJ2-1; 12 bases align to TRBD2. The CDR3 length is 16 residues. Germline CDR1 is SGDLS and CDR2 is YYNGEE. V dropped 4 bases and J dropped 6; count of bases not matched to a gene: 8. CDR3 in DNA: TGTGCCAGCAGCCATCAGCTAGCGGGGGGGCGCAATGAGCAGTTCTTC. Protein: CASSHQLAGGRNEQFF.

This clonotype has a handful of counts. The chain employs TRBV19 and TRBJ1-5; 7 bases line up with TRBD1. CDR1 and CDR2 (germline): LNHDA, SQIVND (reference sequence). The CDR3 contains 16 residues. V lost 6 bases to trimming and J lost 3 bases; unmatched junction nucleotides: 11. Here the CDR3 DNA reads TGTGCCAGTAGAAAGACCCGGGACAGCCTCAATCAGCCCCAGCATTTT. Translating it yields CASRKTRDSLNQPQHF.

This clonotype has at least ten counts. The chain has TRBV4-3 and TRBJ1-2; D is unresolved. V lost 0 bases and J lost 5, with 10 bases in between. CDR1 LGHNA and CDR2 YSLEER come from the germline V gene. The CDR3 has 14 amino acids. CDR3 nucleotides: TGCGCCAGCAGCCAAGATTTGGGGAGGTATGGCTACACCTTC. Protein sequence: CASSQDLGRYGYTF.

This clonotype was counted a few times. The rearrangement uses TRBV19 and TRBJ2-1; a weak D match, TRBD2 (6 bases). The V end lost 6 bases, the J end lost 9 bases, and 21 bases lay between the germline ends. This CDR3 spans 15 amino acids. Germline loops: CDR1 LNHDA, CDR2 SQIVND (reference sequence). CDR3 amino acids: CASRTTGLTSIEQFF. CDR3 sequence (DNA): TGTGCCAGTAGGACAACGGGACTGACGTCGATTGAGCAGTTCTTC.

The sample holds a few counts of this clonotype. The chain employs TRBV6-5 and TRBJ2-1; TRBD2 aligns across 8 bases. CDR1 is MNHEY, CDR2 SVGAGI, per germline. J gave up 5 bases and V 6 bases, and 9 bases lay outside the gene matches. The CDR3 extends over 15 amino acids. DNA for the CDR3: TGTGCCAGCAGCATAAGCGGGAGCTTGAACAATGAGCAGTTCTTC. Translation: CASSISGSLNNEQFF.

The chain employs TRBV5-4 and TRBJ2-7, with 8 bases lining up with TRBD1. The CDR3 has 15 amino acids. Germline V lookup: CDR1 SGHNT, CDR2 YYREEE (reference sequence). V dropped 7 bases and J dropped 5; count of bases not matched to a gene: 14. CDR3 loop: CASGPTGAEGHEQYF. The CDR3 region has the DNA TGTGCCAGCGGTCCGACAGGGGCGGAAGGGCACGAGCAGTACTTC.

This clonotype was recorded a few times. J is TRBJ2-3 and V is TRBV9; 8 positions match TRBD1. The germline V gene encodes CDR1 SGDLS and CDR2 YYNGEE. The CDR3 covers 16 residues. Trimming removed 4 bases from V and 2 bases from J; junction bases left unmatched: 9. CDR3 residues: CASSTQTGANTDTQYF. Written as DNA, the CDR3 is TGTGCCAGCAGCACCCAGACAGGGGCGAACACAGATACGCAGTATTTT.

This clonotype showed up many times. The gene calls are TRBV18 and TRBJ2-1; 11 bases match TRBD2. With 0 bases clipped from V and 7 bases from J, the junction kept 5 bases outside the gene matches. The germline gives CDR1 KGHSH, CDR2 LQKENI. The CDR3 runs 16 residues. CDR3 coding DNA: TGTGCCAGCTCACCACCTAGCGGGGGGGCCTCAAATGAGCAGTTCTTC. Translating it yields CASSPPSGGASNEQFF.

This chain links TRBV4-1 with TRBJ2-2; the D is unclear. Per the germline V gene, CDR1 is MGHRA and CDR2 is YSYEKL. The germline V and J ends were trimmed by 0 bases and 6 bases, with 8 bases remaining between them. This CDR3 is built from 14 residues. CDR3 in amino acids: CASSQDEGPGELFF. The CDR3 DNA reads TGCGCCAGCAGCCAAGATGAAGGTCCCGGGGAGCTGTTTTTT.

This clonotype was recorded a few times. As DNA, the CDR3 is TGCAGCGTTAGAAACTCCACAGATACGCAGTATTTT. This sequence encodes CSVRNSTDTQYF. The chain carries TRBV29-1 and TRBJ2-3; no clear D gene. Deletions cut 5 bases from V and 2 bases from J, with 8 bases between. The CDR3 consists of 12 residues. The germline CDR1 and CDR2 sequences are SQVTM and ANQGSEA.

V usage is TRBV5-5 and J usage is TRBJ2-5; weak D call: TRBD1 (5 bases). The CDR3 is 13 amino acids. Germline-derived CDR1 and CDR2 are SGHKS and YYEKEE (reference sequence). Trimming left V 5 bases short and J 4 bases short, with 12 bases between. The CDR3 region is CASSLGQAETQYF. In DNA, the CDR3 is TGTGCCAGCAGTCTGGGGCAGGCAGAGACCCAGTACTTC.

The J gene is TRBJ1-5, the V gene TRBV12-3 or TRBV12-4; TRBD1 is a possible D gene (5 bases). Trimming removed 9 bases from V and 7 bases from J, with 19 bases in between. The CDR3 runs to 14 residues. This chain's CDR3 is CASTIGEQGQPQHF. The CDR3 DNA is TGTGCCAGTACAATCGGGGAGCAGGGCCAGCCCCAGCATTTT.

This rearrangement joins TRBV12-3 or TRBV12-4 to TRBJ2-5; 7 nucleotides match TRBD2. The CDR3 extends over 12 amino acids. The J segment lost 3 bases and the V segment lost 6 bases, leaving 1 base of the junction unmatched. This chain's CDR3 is CASSRGEETQYF. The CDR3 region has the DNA TGTGCCAGCAGCCGGGGGGAAGAGACCCAGTACTTC.